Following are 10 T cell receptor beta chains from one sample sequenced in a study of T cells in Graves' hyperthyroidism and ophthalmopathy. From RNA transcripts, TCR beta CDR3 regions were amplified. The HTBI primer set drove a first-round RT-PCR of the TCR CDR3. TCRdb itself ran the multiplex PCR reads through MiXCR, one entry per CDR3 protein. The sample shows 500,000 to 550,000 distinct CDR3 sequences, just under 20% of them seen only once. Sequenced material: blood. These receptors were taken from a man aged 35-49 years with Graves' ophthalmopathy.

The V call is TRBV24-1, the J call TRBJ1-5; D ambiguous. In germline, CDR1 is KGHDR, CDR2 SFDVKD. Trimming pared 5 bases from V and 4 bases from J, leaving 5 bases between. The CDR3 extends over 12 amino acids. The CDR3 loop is CATSVPNQPQHF. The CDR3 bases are TGTGCCACCAGTGTGCCTAATCAGCCCCAGCATTTT.

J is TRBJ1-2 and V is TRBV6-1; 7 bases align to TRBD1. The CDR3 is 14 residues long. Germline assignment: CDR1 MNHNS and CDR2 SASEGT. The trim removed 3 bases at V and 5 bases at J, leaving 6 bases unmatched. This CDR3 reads CASSETTGVYGYTF. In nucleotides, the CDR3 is TGTGCCAGCAGTGAGACCACAGGGGTTTATGGCTACACCTTC.

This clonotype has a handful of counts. DNA for the CDR3: TGTGCCAGCACCGGTGACCGGGGCAACACCGGGGAGCTGTTTTTT. Protein product: CASTGDRGNTGELFF. V gene TRBV6-1 combines with J gene TRBJ2-2; D is tentatively TRBD1 or TRBD2 (5 bases each). V shed 7 bases and J shed 2 bases, with 14 bases lying between them. The CDR3 has 15 amino acids. In germline, CDR1 is MNHNS, CDR2 SASEGT.

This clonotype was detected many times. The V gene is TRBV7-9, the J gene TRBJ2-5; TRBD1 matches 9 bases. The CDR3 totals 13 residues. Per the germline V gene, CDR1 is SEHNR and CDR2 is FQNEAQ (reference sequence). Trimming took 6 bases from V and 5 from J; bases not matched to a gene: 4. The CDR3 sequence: CASRRTGAETQYF. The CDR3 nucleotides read TGTGCCAGCAGAAGGACAGGGGCCGAGACCCAGTACTTC.

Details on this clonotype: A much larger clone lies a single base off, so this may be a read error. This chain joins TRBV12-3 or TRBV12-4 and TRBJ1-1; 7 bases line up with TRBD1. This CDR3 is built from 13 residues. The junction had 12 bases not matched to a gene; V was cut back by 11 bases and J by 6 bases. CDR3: CAGSGQDEAEAFF. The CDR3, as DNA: TGTGCCGGGAGTGGACAGGATGAAGCTGAAGCTTTCTTT.

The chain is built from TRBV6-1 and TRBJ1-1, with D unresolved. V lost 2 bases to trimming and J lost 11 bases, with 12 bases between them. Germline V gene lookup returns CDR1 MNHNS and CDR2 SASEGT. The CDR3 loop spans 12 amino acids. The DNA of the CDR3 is TGTGCCAGCAGTGAATTCCGGCAGGAGGCTTTCTTT. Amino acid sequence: CASSEFRQEAFF.

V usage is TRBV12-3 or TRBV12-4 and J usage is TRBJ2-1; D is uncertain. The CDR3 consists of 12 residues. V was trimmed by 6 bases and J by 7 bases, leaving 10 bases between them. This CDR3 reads CASSLDQNEQFF. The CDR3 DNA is TGTGCCAGCAGCCTAGATCAAAATGAGCAGTTCTTC.

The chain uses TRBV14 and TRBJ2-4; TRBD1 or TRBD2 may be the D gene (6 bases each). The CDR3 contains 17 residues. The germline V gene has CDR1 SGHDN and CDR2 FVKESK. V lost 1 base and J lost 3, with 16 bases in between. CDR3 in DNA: TGTGCCAGCAGCCAAGCTCGAGGGGGGTTAGGCAAAAACATTCAGTACTTC. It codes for CASSQARGGLGKNIQYF.

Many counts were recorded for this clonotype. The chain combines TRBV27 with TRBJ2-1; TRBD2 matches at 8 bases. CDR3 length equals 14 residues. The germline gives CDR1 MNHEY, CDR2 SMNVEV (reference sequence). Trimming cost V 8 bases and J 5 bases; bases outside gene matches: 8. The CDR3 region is CASGTGGPHNEQFF. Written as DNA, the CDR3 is TGTGCCAGCGGTACGGGAGGGCCGCACAATGAGCAGTTCTTC.

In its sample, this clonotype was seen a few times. CDR3 sequence: CASSMRAGGETQYF. Written as DNA, the CDR3 is TGTGCCAGTAGTATGAGGGCGGGCGGAGAGACCCAGTACTTC. The chain employs TRBV19 and TRBJ2-5; D might be TRBD2 (5 bases). CDR3 size: 14 residues. Germline V gene lookup returns CDR1 LNHDA and CDR2 SQIVND (reference sequence). V lost 3 bases to trimming and J lost 4 bases, with 12 bases between them.